Described below is a single TCR beta chain sequence and its context. Clones were sequenced by immunoSEQ multiplex PCR, and TCRdb holds only the in-frame ones, with some missing. The sample yields 300,000 to 450,000 clones, around 87% seen once. This record belongs to a study of blood T cell repertoires in COVID-19. Turning to the study itself: Among Cohort 3 donors, those recovered had two negative PCRs, clearance, or symptom resolution. T cells, B-cell-depleted T cells, or PBMCs provided the cDNA or gDNA that served as material.

The CDR3 is 15 residues long. Germline-derived CDR1 and CDR2 are MDHEN and SYDVKM. Trimming shortened V by 5 bases and J by 0 bases, and 10 bases separated the two germline ends. The chain couples TRBV28 to TRBJ1-4; possibly TRBD1 for D (5 bases). The sequence came from a man aged 40-50 years in a cohort exposed to, infected with or recovered from COVID-19 (not recorded which). Specimen: PBMCs or T cells enriched from blood (not recorded which). This CDR3 is CASSGPGSTNEKLFF. CDR3 nucleotide sequence: TGTGCCAGCAGTGGGCCAGGGTCAACTAATGAAAAACTGTTTTTT. The whole variable domain, filled in from reference TRBV28 and TRBJ1-4, reads DVKVTQSSRYLVKRTGEKVFLECVQDMDHENMFWYRQDPGLGLRLIYFSYDVKMKEKGDIPEGYSVSREKKERFSLILESASTNQTSMYLCASSGPGSTNEKLFFGSGTQLSVL.